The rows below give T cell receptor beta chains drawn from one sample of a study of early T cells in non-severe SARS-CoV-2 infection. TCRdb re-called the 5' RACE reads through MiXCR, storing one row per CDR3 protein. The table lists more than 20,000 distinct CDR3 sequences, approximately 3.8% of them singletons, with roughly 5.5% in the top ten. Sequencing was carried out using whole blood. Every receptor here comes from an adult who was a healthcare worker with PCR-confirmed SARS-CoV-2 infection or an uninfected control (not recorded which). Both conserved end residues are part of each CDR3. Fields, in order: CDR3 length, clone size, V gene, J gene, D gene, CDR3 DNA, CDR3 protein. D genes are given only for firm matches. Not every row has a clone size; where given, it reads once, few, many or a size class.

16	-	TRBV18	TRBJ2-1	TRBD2	TGTGCCAGCTCACCACCGTCTAGCGGGAGTGGGTATGAGCAGTTCTTC	CASSPPSSGSGYEQFF
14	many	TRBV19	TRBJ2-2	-	TGTGCCAGTAGTATGACGGGAAACACCGGGGAGCTGTTTTTT	CASSMTGNTGELFF
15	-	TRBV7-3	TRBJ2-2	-	TGTGCCAGCAGTCTAATGGGGGCCAACACCGGGGAGCTGTTTTTT	CASSLMGANTGELFF
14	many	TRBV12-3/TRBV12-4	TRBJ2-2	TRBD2	TGTGCCAGCACCCAGACTAGCTACGTCGGGGAGCTGTTTTTT	CASTQTSYVGELFF
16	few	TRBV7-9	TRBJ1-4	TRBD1	TGTGCCAGCAGCGAGCTGACAGGGCGAACTAATGAAAAACTGTTTTTT	CASSELTGRTNEKLFF
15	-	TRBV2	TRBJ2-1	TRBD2	TGTGCCAGCACTATTGGGACTAGGGCCTACAATGAGCAGTTCTTC	CASTIGTRAYNEQFF
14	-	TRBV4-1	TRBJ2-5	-	TGCGCCAGCAGCATACGGACAGATCAAGAGACCCAGTACTTC	CASSIRTDQETQYF
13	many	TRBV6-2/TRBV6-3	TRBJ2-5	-	TGTGCCAGCAGTTACTCCCTGAGGCAGACCCAGTACTTC	CASSYSLRQTQYF
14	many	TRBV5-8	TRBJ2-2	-	TGTGCCAGCAGCTTATACAGGGTGACCGGGGAGCTGTTTTTT	CASSLYRVTGELFF
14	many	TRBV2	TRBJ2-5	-	TGTGCCAGCAGCCCACTGGCAAGCCAAGAGACCCAGTACTTC	CASSPLASQETQYF
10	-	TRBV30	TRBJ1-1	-	TGTGCCTGGGTACAGGGTGAAGCTTTCTTT	CAWVQGEAFF
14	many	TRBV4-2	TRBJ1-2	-	TGTGCCAGCAGCCAAGAGGGTCAGATCTATGGCTACACCTTC	CASSQEGQIYGYTF
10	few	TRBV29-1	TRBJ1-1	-	TGCAGCGTTGATTCGGGGGAAGCTTTCTTT	CSVDSGEAFF
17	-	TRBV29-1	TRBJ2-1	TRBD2	TGCAGCGCCGCGTCGACGGTTATGTCGAGCGGGAACAATGAGCAGTTCTTC	CSAASTVMSSGNNEQFF
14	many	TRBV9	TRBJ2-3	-	TGTGCCAGCAGCGTAGAAGCTAGCACAGATACGCAGTATTTT	CASSVEASTDTQYF
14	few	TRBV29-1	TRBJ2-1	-	TGCAGCGTTGATGAGGCGAGCTCCTACAATGAGCAGTTCTTC	CSVDEASSYNEQFF
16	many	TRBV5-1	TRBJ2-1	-	TGCGCCAGCAGCTTGGGCTCTTCGGCCCCGTACAATGAGCAGTTCTTC	CASSLGSSAPYNEQFF
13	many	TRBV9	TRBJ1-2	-	TGTGCCAGCAGCCCACTTGAGGGCTATGGCTACACCTTC	CASSPLEGYGYTF
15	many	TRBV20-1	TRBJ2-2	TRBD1	TGCAGTGCTAGGAGGACAGGGGCTAACACCGGGGAGCTGTTTTTT	CSARRTGANTGELFF
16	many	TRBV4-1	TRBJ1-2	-	TGCGCCAGCAGCCAAGACTCCACCCCGACCTGGTATGGCTACACCTTC	CASSQDSTPTWYGYTF
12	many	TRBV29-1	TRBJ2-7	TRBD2	TGCAGCGCCGCGGGGGAAGGGTACGAGCAGTACTTC	CSAAGEGYEQYF
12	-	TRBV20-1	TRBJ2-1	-	TGCAGTGCAGGGTCCTCCTACAATGAGCAGTTCTTC	CSAGSSYNEQFF
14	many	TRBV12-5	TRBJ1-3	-	TGTGCTAGTGCCCATGGGGGAACTGGAAACACCATATATTTT	CASAHGGTGNTIYF
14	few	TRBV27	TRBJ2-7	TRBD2	TGTGCCAGCAGTCCTAGCGGGAGTACCTACGAGCAGTACTTC	CASSPSGSTYEQYF
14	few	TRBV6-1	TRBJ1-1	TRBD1	TGTGCCAGCACCTGGGACAGGGTGAACACTGAAGCTTTCTTT	CASTWDRVNTEAFF
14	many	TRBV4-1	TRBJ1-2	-	TGCGCCAGCAGCCAAGATAGGACGAACTATGGCTACACCTTC	CASSQDRTNYGYTF
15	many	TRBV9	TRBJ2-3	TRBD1	TGTGCCAGCAGCTACCGGGACAGCCGCACAGATACGCAGTATTTT	CASSYRDSRTDTQYF
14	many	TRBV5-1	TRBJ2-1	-	TGCGCCAGCAGCACTGGGACCTCACGAGGTGAGCAGTTCTTC	CASSTGTSRGEQFF